This T cell receptor (beta chain) was profiled in a study of T cells in Graves' hyperthyroidism and ophthalmopathy. Amplification of TCR beta CDR3 regions was performed using RNA transcripts as template. The TCR CDR3 first-round RT-PCR relied on the HTBI primer set. TCRdb re-called the multiplex PCR reads with MiXCR, one entry per CDR3 protein. Of over 150,000 distinct CDR3 sequences in the sample, roughly 17% were seen once. The CDR3 runs 18 residues. Trimming cost V 4 bases and J 4 bases; bases outside gene matches: 13. Germline lookup yields CDR1 KGHSH and CDR2 LQKENI. This TCR was recovered from a woman aged 45 to 65 with Graves' hyperthyroidism. Sequenced input: blood. The J gene is TRBJ2-2, the V gene TRBV18; 9 bases align to TRBD2. CDR3 loop: CASSQPGSGRRVTGELFF. CDR3 nucleotides: TGTGCCAGCTCACAACCCGGGAGCGGGAGGCGTGTCACCGGGGAGCTGTTTTTT.